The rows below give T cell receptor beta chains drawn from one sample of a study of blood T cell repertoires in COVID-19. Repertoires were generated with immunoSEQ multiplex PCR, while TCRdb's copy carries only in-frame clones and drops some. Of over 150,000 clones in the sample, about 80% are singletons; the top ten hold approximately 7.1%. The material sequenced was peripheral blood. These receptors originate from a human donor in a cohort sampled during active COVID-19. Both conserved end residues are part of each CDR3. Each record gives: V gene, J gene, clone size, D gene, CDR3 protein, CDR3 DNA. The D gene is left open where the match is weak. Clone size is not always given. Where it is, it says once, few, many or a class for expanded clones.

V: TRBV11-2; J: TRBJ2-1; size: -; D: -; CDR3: CASSTYRAPSYNEQFF; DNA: TGTGCCAGCAGCACCTACAGGGCCCCCTCCTACAATGAGCAGTTCTTC
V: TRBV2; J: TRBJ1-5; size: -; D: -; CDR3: CASRYNQPQHF; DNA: TGTGCCAGCAGATACAATCAGCCCCAGCATTTT
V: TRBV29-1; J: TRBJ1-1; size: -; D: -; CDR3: CSVEGGLNTEAFF; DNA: TGCAGCGTTGAAGGGGGCCTGAACACTGAAGCTTTCTTT
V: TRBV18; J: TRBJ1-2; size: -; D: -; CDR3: CASSPNPLTERDGYTF; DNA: TGTGCCAGCTCACCAAATCCCTTGACGGAGCGAGATGGCTACACCTTC
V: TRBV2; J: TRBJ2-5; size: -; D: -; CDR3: CASSAQETQYF; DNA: TGTGCCAGCAGTGCTCAAGAGACCCAGTACTTC
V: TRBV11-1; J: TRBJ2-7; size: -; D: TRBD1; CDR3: CASSSRQGRYEQYF; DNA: TGTGCCAGCAGTTCACGACAGGGAAGGTACGAGCAGTACTTC
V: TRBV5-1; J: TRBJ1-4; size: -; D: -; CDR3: CASSLSQASNEKLFF; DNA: TGCGCCAGCAGCTTGAGTCAGGCCAGTAATGAAAAACTGTTTTTT
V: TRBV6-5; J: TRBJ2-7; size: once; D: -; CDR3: CASIETVPREQYF; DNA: TGTGCCAGCATCGAGACAGTCCCCCGCGAGCAGTACTTC
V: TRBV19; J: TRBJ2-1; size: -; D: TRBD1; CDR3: CASSTPGTGSGDEQFF; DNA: TGTGCCAGTAGTACGCCCGGGACAGGGAGTGGAGATGAGCAGTTCTTC
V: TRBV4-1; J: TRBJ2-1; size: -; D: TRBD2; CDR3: CASSQSLWTSGLYNEQFF; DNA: TGCGCCAGCAGCCAATCCCTATGGACTAGCGGGCTTTACAATGAGCAGTTCTTC
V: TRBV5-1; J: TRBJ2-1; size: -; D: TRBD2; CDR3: CASSLDGGAYNEQFF; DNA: TGCGCCAGCAGCTTGGACGGGGGGGCCTACAATGAGCAGTTCTTC
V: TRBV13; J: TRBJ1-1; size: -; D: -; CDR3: CASSLRLAGFDTEAFF; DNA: TGTGCCAGCAGCTTAAGGCTCGCGGGTTTCGACACTGAAGCTTTCTTT
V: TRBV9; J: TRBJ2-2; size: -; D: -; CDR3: CASSGATGELFF; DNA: TGTGCCAGCAGCGGGGCCACCGGGGAGCTGTTTTTT
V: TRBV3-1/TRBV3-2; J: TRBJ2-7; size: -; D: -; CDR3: CASSQAKPPYEQYF; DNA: TGTGCCAGCAGCCAAGCTAAACCCCCCTACGAGCAGTACTTC
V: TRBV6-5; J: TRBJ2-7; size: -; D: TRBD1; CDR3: CASTEWGQGHYEQYF; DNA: TGTGCCAGCACAGAATGGGGACAGGGGCACTACGAGCAGTACTTC
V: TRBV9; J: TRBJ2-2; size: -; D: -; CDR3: CASSPLSGVEGELFF; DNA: TGTGCCAGCAGCCCCTTGTCGGGGGTTGAAGGGGAGCTGTTTTTT
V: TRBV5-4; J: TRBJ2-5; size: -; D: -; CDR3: CASSLSQTQYF; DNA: TGTGCCAGCAGCTTATCTCAGACCCAGTACTTC
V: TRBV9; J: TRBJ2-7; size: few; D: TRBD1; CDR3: CASSAQGAEQYF; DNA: TGTGCCAGCAGCGCACAGGGGGCCGAGCAGTACTTC
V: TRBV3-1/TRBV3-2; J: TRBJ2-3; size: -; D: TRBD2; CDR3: CASSREAGGTDTQYF; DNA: TGTGCCAGCAGCCGAGAAGCGGGAGGCACAGATACGCAGTATTTT
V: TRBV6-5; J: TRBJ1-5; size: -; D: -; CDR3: CASTRGINQPQHF; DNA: TGTGCCAGCACCAGGGGAATCAATCAGCCCCAGCATTTT
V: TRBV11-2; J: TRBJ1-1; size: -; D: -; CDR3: CASGRTATNTEAFF; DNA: TGTGCCAGCGGAAGGACAGCCACGAACACTGAAGCTTTCTTT
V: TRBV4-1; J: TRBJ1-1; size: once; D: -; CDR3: CASSQQGWTEAFF; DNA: TGCGCCAGCAGCCAGCAGGGGTGGACTGAAGCTTTCTTT
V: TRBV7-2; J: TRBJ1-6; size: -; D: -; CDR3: CASSSTVRNSPLHF; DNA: TGTGCCAGCAGCTCGACAGTAAGGAATTCACCCCTCCACTTT
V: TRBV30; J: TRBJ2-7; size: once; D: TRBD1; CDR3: CAWSVRWTGGASYEQYF; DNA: TGTGCCTGGAGTGTACGGTGGACAGGGGGGGCCTCCTACGAGCAGTACTTC
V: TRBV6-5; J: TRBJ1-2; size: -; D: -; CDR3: CASSPNRDHGYTF; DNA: TGTGCCAGCAGTCCGAACAGGGATCATGGCTACACCTTC
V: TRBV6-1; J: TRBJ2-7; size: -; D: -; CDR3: CASSDTVYEQYF; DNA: TGTGCCAGCAGTGATACTGTCTACGAGCAGTACTTC
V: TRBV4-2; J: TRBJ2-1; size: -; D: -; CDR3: CASSQGRGPYNEQFF; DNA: TGTGCCAGCAGCCAAGGGAGGGGCCCCTACAATGAGCAGTTCTTC
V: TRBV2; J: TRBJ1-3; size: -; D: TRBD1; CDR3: CASKRDSGNTIYF; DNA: TGTGCCAGCAAACGGGACAGCGGAAACACCATATATTTT
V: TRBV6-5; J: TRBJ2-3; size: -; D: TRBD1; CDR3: CASSFTADRATDTQYF; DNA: TGTGCCAGCAGTTTTACGGCTGACAGGGCTACAGATACGCAGTATTTT